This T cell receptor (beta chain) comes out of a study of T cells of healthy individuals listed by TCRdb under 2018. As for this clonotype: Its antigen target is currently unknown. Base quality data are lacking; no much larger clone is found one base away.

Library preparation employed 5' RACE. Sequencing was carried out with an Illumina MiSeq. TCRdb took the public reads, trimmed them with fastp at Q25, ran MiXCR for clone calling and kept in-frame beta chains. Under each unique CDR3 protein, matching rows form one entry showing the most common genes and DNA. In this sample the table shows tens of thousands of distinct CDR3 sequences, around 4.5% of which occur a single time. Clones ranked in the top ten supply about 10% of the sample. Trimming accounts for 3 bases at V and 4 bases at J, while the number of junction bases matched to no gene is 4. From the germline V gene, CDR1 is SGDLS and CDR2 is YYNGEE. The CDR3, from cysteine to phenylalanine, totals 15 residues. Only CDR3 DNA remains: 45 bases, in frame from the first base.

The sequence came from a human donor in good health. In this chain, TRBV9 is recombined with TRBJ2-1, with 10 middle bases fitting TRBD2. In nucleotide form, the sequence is TGTGCCAGCAGCGCTAGCGGGGGCCAATACAATGAGCAGTTCTTC. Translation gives CASSASGGQYNEQFF.